The T cell receptor beta chain under discussion was sequenced for a study of blood T cell repertoires in COVID-19. The CDR3 spans 16 residues. The germline V gene has CDR1 SGHTA and CDR2 FQGTGA. V shed 1 base and J 1 base; nucleotides not matched to a gene: 4. Assay: immunoSEQ multiplex PCR; the TCRdb copy retains only in-frame clones and omits some. The sample has around 140,000 clones, 65% to 85% seen once. The TCR was taken from a man aged 25 to 45 with COVID-19, enrolled during active disease. Specimen: peripheral blood. This chain joins TRBV7-3 and TRBJ2-3; the match to TRBD2 covers 8 bases. The CDR3 DNA reads TGTGCCAGCAGCTTAAAGGGTAGCGGGGGCACAGATACGCAGTATTTT. Translated, it gives CASSLKGSGGTDTQYF.